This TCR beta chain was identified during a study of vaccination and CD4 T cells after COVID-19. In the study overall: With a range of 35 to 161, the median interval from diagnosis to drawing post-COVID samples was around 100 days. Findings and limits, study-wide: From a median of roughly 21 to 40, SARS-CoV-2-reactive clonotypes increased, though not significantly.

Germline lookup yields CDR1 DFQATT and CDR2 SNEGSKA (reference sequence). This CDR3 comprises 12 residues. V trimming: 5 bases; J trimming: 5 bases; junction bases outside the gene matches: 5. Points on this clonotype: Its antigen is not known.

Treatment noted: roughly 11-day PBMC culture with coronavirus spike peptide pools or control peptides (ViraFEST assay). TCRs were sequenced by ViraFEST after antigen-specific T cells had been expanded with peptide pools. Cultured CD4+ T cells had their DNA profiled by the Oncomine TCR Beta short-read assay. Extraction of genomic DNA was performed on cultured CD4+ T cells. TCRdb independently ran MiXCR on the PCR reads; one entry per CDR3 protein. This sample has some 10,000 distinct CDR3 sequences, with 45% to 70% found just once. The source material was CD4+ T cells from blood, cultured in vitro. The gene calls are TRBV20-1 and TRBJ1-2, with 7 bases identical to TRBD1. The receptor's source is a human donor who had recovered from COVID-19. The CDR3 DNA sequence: TGCAGTGCTTTTACAGGGGCATATGGCTACACCTTC. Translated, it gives CSAFTGAYGYTF.